One sample yielded the 5 T cell receptor beta chains listed below, sequenced in a study of T cell responses to AZD1222 COVID-19 vaccine. Clones were sequenced by immunoSEQ multiplex PCR, and TCRdb holds only the in-frame ones, with some missing. The repertoire holds under 200,000 clones, roughly 94% seen once, with approximately 0.58% in the top ten. Specimen: peripheral blood, collected on day 0 of AZD1222 vaccination. Receptors were obtained from an adult in good health.

This chain joins TRBV18 and TRBJ2-4; no reliable D call. The CDR3 is 13 amino acids. CDR1 is KGHSH, CDR2 LQKENI, per germline. V was cut by 5 bases and J by 4 bases, with 9 bases left in between. This CDR3 reads CASSTSSKNIQYF. The CDR3 DNA sequence: TGTGCCAGCTCAACGTCTAGTAAAAACATTCAGTACTTC.

This clone has only one observation. This rearrangement joins TRBV11-1 to TRBJ1-2, with D perhaps TRBD1 (6 bases). Germline lookup yields CDR1 SGHAT and CDR2 FQDESV (reference sequence). V dropped 3 bases and J dropped 2 bases, with 10 bases sitting between them. This CDR3 is built from 14 residues. The CDR3, as DNA: TGTGCCAGCAGCTTGGCTCAGGGGAACTATGGCTACACCTTC. Encoded protein: CASSLAQGNYGYTF.

The rearrangement uses TRBV30 and TRBJ1-2, with D perhaps TRBD1 (5 bases). Germline lookup yields CDR1 GTSNPN and CDR2 SVGIG (reference sequence). V was clipped by 7 bases and J by 0 bases, with 15 bases between them. The CDR3 length is 14 residues. CDR3 residues: CASRRQYTNYGYTF. The CDR3 DNA follows: TGTGCCTCCCGCCGACAGTACACTAACTATGGCTACACCTTC.

This clone was seen a single time. CDR3 sequence: CASSTRDRGILGPQHF. The CDR3 DNA reads as TGTGCCAGCAGCACCCGGGACAGGGGCATCTTGGGGCCCCAGCATTTT. This sequence joins TRBV7-8 and TRBJ1-5, with 10 nucleotides matching TRBD1. CDR1 is SGHVS and CDR2 is FQNEAQ in the germline V gene. This CDR3 has 16 amino acids. Losses at the gene ends were 5 bases for V and 9 bases for J; bases not matched to a gene: 13.

The rearrangement uses TRBV27 and TRBJ1-4; D ambiguous. CDR3 size: 13 residues. Trimming removed 1 base from V and 6 bases from J, with 6 bases in between. Germline V gene lookup returns CDR1 MNHEY and CDR2 SMNVEV (reference sequence). CDR3: CASSLLGYEKLFF. DNA of the CDR3: TGTGCCAGCAGTTTATTAGGGTATGAAAAACTGTTTTTT.